This T cell receptor beta chain was found in a study of somatic reversion in DOCK8 deficiency (TCRdb year 2020). Study-level background: The study compared T cell receptor beta repertoires of DOCK8-deficient patients, DOCK8-revertant patients and healthy volunteers. The study examined how somatic reversion of pathogenic DOCK8 variants changes lymphocyte differentiation and function in DOCK8 deficiency. The DOCK8-deficient patients included in the study had been previously reported. The paper's findings and limits, for the study overall: Whether whole blood or PBMCs served as the source material for each individual sample was not specified in the methods.

Library construction relied on multiplex PCR. One-step amplicon PCR with EuroClonality-NGS primers was used to generate TRB libraries from approximately 100 ng genomic DNA. Sequencing of the TRB amplicons was done on Illumina MiSeq instruments using 2 x 250 bp version 2 chemistry. Regarding the original processing steps: IMGT/HighV-QUEST was the tool used for both primary TRB sequence analysis and V(D)J annotation. Once nonfunctional clones had been removed and the data downsampled for comparisons between samples, VDJtools was used to evaluate repertoire diversity and composition. TCRdb cleaned the public reads at Q25 with fastp, built clones with MiXCR and kept in-frame beta chains. Each CDR3 protein appears once, grouped with its most common genes and DNA. The V and J calls were not made by the authors but by TCRdb's processing. Counted in this sample were approximately 1,400 distinct CDR3 sequences; approximately 17% of them appeared once. The ten biggest clones cover 65% to 80% of the sample.

The CDR3 runs 14 amino acids, cysteine and phenylalanine included. This entry keeps only the CDR3 DNA: 42 bases, framed from base 1. Sequences SGHTA (CDR1) and FQGNSA (CDR2) are obtained from the germline V gene. At the junction V is shortened by 1 base and J by 0 bases, with 1 base in between. This clonotype was detected many times. The antigen it recognizes is unknown. There are no base qualities to consult, and no much larger clone falls within one base. Genomic DNA for TCR repertoire analysis was extracted from whole blood samples or from PBMCs. A few DOCK8-revertant patients were sampled, some at multiple time points.

The chain uses TRBV7-2 and TRBJ1-6, with no confident D gene call. Sequenced sample: blood. What this sample's cell subset or site label stands for: DOCK8-deficient patient with somatic reversion. The clonotype was recovered from a human donor with DOCK8 deficiency. This receptor has the CDR3 CASSLGSYNSPLHF. The sequenced DNA is TGTGCCAGCAGCTTAGGCTCCTATAATTCACCCCTCCACTTT.